This T cell receptor beta chain was identified in a study of response to subunit inactivated influenza vaccine. V was clipped by 0 bases and J by 3 bases; unmatched bases: 3. The CDR3 is 15 residues long. Per the germline V gene, CDR1 is MNHEY and CDR2 is SVGEGT. This clonotype was detected a few times. The antigen is undetermined. TCRdb processed the RT-PCR reads anew with MiXCR; each CDR3 protein has one entry. The data contain approximately 170,000 distinct CDR3 sequences, 13% to 15% of them singletons. Broader study findings: Every seasonal influenza vaccination brings in few new T cells, the authors suggested.

The sequencing used CD8+ T cells sorted from PBMCs, collected around 5 days after vaccination. The receptor was derived from a man aged 45 to 65 who received an inactivated influenza vaccine. The chain uses TRBV6-2 or TRBV6-3 and TRBJ1-2; 8 nucleotides align to TRBD1. CDR3 nucleotides: TGTGCCAGCAGTTACTCGGAGACAGGGGACTATGGCTACACCTTC. This translates into CASSYSETGDYGYTF.